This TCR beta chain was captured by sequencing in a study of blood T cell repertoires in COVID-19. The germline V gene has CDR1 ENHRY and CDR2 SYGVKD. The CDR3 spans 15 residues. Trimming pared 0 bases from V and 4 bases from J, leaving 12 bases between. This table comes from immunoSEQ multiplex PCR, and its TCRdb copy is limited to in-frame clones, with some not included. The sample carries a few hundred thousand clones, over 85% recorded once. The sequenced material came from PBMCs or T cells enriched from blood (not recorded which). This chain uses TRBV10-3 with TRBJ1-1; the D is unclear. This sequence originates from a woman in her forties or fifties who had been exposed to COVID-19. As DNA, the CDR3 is TGTGCCATCAGTGAGTCGAATCGGGGTGGCACTGAAGCTTTCTTT. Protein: CAISESNRGGTEAFF.